This T cell receptor (beta chain) was identified in a study of human T cells and chemical hapten exposure. Per germline, CDR1 MNHNS and CDR2 SASEGT. This CDR3 has 16 amino acids. The V end lost 0 bases, the J end lost 9 bases, and 15 bases lay between the germline ends. Study observations and caveats: Expanded TCRs clustered into significantly more large CDR3 similarity groups than controls, the analysis revealed. With DPC sensitization, TCRs exceeding 1 in 1000 frequency showed no change.

Time point indicated: patch test 1, 2 weeks after DPC sensitization. Treatment: therapeutic diphenylcyclopropenone sensitization with weekly scalp DPC. Each donor was an alopecia patient between 18 and 70 years of age who qualified for DPC. Unfractionated whole blood yielded the extracted total RNA. Each CDR3 protein is one row after TCRdb ran MiXCR on the RACE reads. Of around 76,000 distinct CDR3 sequences listed, approximately 12% were seen once; the top ten hold approximately 3.7%. This clonotype was recorded many times. Its antigen is unknown. The sample here was whole blood, taken in connection with sensitization to the hapten diphenylcyclopropenone (DPC). The clonotype comes from a woman aged 55-69 years with alopecia areata. Some clones in this sample may be carry-over from other donors' samples. This chain uses TRBV6-1 with TRBJ1-6; D possibly corresponds to TRBD1 (5 bases). CDR3 residues: CASSEAPGGVGSPLHF. The CDR3 nucleotides read TGTGCCAGCAGTGAAGCCCCGGGGGGAGTCGGTTCACCCCTCCACTTT.